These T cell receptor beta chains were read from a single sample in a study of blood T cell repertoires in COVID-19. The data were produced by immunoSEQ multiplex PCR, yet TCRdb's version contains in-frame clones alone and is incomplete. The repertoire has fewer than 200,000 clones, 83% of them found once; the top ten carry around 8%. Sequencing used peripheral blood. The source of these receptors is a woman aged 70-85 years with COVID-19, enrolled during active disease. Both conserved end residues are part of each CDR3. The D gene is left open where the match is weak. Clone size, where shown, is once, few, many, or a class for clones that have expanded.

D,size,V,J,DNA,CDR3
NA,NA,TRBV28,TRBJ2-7,TGTGCCAGCAGTTTATACGGACTAAACTACGAGCAGTACTTC,CASSLYGLNYEQYF
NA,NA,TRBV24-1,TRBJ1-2,TGTGCCACCAGTGACCCTGGACAGTTTGGTGGCTACACCTTC,CATSDPGQFGGYTF
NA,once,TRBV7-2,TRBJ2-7,TGTGCCAGCAGCCCTCCCCTGGGGAGCTACGAGCAGTACTTC,CASSPPLGSYEQYF
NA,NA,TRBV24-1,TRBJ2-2,TGTGCCACCAGTTCCGGGGAATCGGCCGGGGAGCTGTTTTTT,CATSSGESAGELFF
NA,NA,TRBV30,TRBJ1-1,TGTGCCTGGAGTGTTTTCCCGGGCACTGAAGCTTTCTTT,CAWSVFPGTEAFF
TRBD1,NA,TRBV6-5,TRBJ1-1,TGTGCCAGCAGTTACTCGGACAGGAGGAACACTGAAGCTTTCTTT,CASSYSDRRNTEAFF
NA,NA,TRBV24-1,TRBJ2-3,TGTGCCACCAGCCGGGAAAGCGGAGCCACAGATACGCAGTATTTT,CATSRESGATDTQYF
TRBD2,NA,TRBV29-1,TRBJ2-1,TGCAGCGTTGCCGGACTAGCGGGAGGCCCCTCCTACAATGAGCAGTTCTTC,CSVAGLAGGPSYNEQFF
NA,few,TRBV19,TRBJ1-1,TGTGCCAGTAGTATGGGCCAGGTGAACACTGAAGCTTTCTTT,CASSMGQVNTEAFF
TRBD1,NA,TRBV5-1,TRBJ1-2,TGCGCCAGCAGCTTTAATCAGGGGGCCCTTAACTATGGCTACACCTTC,CASSFNQGALNYGYTF
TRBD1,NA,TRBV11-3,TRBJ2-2,TGTGCCAGCAGCTCCGCAACAGGACAGGGGGCGCCCACCGGGGAGCTGTTTTTT,CASSSATGQGAPTGELFF
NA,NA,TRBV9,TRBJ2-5,TGTGCCAGCAGCTTCTCCCAAGGGGCCGGGGGAGTGGAGACCCAGTACTTC,CASSFSQGAGGVETQYF
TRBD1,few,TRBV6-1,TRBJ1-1,TGTGCCAGCAGTGAAAGAGACAGGGGGCCGAGGTTGAACACTGAAGCTTTCTTT,CASSERDRGPRLNTEAFF